The present T cell receptor (beta chain) was sequenced within a study of monozygotic twins with inflammatory bowel disease. Notes on the study in general: Findings did not support one strong IBD-associated signal or clonotype. Variability in patient repertoires may have come partly from differing immunosuppressive treatments.

The CDR3 runs 14 residues. Comment on this clonotype: The antigen is unknown.

No DNA is given; TCRdb re-called the 5' RACE reads and lists each CDR3 protein once. Here the sample table reports under 200,000 distinct CDR3 sequences. The blood volume drawn from each donor was 2.5 ml. It was from whole blood, with no T cell sorting, that total RNA was isolated. The TCR originated in a human donor with ulcerative colitis or Crohn's disease, or a healthy co-twin of an affected twin (not recorded which). The sequenced sample consisted of blood. The V gene is TRBV12-3 or TRBV12-4, the J gene TRBJ2-5. The CDR3 region is CASSFEGDQETQYF.